What follows is one TCR beta chain and its context. The target antigen is unknown. This sample is part of a study of shared clonotypes between healthy human individuals. Across the study: Three CD4 naive, three CD4 memory, two CD8 naive and one CD8 memory plate were used per donor. Findings and limits, study-wide: The generation probabilities recorded for non-shared clonotypes fell below those of clonotypes shared by all four donors.

Trimming cost V 5 bases and J 0 bases, with 15 bases left between them. Germline V gene lookup returns CDR1 SGHRS and CDR2 YFSETQ. This CDR3 is built from 15 residues. Deep-level running was used for the assay. The method was immunoSEQ multiplex PCR; TCRdb's version includes in-frame clones alone and lacks a portion of them. The table shows 150,000 to 200,000 clones, with about 68% occurring only once. This clonotype was obtained from a man aged 25 to 40 in good health. The chain recombines TRBV5-1 with TRBJ2-7; tentatively, D is TRBD1 or TRBD2 (5 bases each). The material sequenced was memory CD4+ T cells sorted from blood. This sample's subset: CD45RA-negative fraction. CDR3 coding DNA: TGCGCCAGCAGTTGGGACGGATCGAGCTCCTACGAGCAGTACTTC. It yields the protein CASSWDGSSSYEQYF.